This T cell receptor beta chain was sequenced during a study of blood T cell repertoires in COVID-19. Study information: Among Cohort 3 donors, those recovered had two negative PCRs, clearance, or symptom resolution. There were acute and convalescent COVID-19 samples, and they came from the United States, Italy and Spain.

Per the original data handling: Researchers report that nucleated cell counts were estimated from reference gene primer amplification. Profiling relied on immunoSEQ multiplex PCR, and the TCRdb table lists in-frame clones only, not all of them. V, J and clone size were drawn from that table, and D and trimming were deduced from the DNA. The sample has over 200,000 clones; about 86% are singletons. This CDR3 spans 16 amino acids. The germline V and J ends were trimmed by 4 bases and 1 base, with 17 bases remaining between them. CDR1 and CDR2 from the germline V gene are SGHKS and YYEKEE (reference sequence).

This sequence joins TRBV5-5 and TRBJ1-1; a possible D gene is TRBD1 (5 bases). The sample consisted of PBMCs or T cells enriched from blood (not recorded which). The TCR comes from a woman between 45 and 65 years old in a cohort exposed to, infected with or recovered from COVID-19 (not recorded which). The CDR3 DNA reads TGTGCCAGCAGCCCACAGGCTCTCGGAGAGAACACTGAAGCTTTCTTT. It translates to CASSPQALGENTEAFF.